The rows below give T cell receptor beta chains drawn from one sample of a study of blood T cell repertoires in COVID-19. Sequenced by immunoSEQ multiplex PCR; TCRdb stores in-frame clones only, minus some. Altogether about 100,000 clones are present, roughly 84% being singletons, with the ten largest covering around 4.3%. What was sequenced was peripheral blood. These receptors all stem from a human donor in a cohort sampled during active COVID-19. Both conserved end residues are part of each CDR3. The D gene is left open where the match is weak. Clone size, where shown, is once, few, many, or a class for clones that have expanded.

>TRBV18|-|TRBD1|TRBJ2-1
TGTGCCAGCTCACCGCGGGACAGGGATGCGCAGTTCTTC
CASSPRDRDAQFF
>TRBV20-1|few|-|TRBJ2-7
TGCACAGCGGTTGGTCTCTACGAGCAGTACTTC
CTAVGLYEQYF
>TRBV7-8|-|TRBD2|TRBJ2-7
TGTGCCAGCAGCTTAGCAAGCCTAGCGGGGACCTACGAGCAGTACTTC
CASSLASLAGTYEQYF
>TRBV3-1/TRBV3-2|-|TRBD1|TRBJ1-3
TGTGCCAGCAGCCAAGGGACAGGTTCTGGAAACACCATATATTTT
CASSQGTGSGNTIYF
>TRBV20-1|-|-|TRBJ2-7
TGCAGTGCTATCACTTACGAGCAGTACTTC
CSAITYEQYF
>TRBV7-3|-|TRBD2|TRBJ2-5
TGTGCCAGCAGCTCGGGACTAGCGGGGGCTGCAGAGACCCAGTACTTC
CASSSGLAGAAETQYF
>TRBV5-6|few|-|TRBJ2-7
TGTGCCAGCAGCCGTGGGGGCGGAGTATCGTCCTACGAGCAGTACTTC
CASSRGGGVSSYEQYF
>TRBV24-1|once|-|TRBJ2-7
TGTGCCACCAGTGACCCCCGGAAGGGGGACGAGCAGTACTTC
CATSDPRKGDEQYF
>TRBV2|-|-|TRBJ1-6
TGTGCCAGCAGTGAAGACGCGTCACCCCTCCACTTT
CASSEDASPLHF
>TRBV7-2|-|-|TRBJ1-2
TGTGCCAGCAGCTCAGGACAGCTCTATGGCTACACCTTC
CASSSGQLYGYTF
>TRBV18|-|-|TRBJ1-1
TGTGCCAGCTCAAGGACAGCAGACCTAAACACTGAAGCTTTCTTT
CASSRTADLNTEAFF
>TRBV27|-|-|TRBJ1-1
TGTGCCAGCAGTTTAACGAGAAACACTGAAGCTTTCTTT
CASSLTRNTEAFF
>TRBV9|-|-|TRBJ1-2
TGTGCCAGCAGAACATCAGGAATAGTTGGCTACACCTTC
CASRTSGIVGYTF
>TRBV3-1/TRBV3-2|-|TRBD1|TRBJ1-4
TGTGCCAGCAGCCGGAAACAGGGGGCGGGGGAAAAACTGTTTTTT
CASSRKQGAGEKLFF
>TRBV27|-|TRBD1|TRBJ1-2
TGTGCCAGCAGTCCGGGACAGGGACAAGGGGGCTACACCTTC
CASSPGQGQGGYTF
>TRBV7-2|-|-|TRBJ2-2
TGTGCCAGCAGCTTAAGGCGGGCGGGCAACACCGGGGAGCTGTTTTTT
CASSLRRAGNTGELFF
>TRBV21-1|once|-|TRBJ1-2
TGTGCCAGCGGTAAACAGGGGAACCATGGCATCCCATATGGCTACACCTTC
CASGKQGNHGIPYGYTF
>TRBV19|-|-|TRBJ1-1
TGTGCCAGCGTTTGGAGGACTGAAGCTTTCTTT
CASVWRTEAFF
>TRBV30|-|TRBD1|TRBJ1-2
TGTGCCTGGAGCCGACAGGGGGCGCGAAGGGGCTACACCTTC
CAWSRQGARRGYTF
>TRBV5-4|-|TRBD2|TRBJ2-3
TGTGCCAGCAGCCGACCTAGCGGGGATTACACAGATACGCAGTATTTT
CASSRPSGDYTDTQYF
>TRBV19|-|-|TRBJ1-1
TGTGCCAGTAGTATGGGGGCCTACGGCACTGAAGCTTTCTTT
CASSMGAYGTEAFF
>TRBV19|-|-|TRBJ2-1
TGTGCCAGTAGTATTTCCTCGGGGTTAAGCTCCTACAATGAGCAGTTCTTC
CASSISSGLSSYNEQFF
>TRBV4-1|-|TRBD2|TRBJ2-2
TGCGCCAGCAGCCGACGTAGCGGGGGAGCCCCCGGGGAGCTGTTTTTT
CASSRRSGGAPGELFF
>TRBV9|-|TRBD2|TRBJ2-5
TGTGCCAGCAGCGTAGGGTCCAGCGGGGGGGAAGAGACCCAGTACTTC
CASSVGSSGGEETQYF
>TRBV5-6|-|TRBD2|TRBJ2-5
TGTGCCAGCAGCTTGGTGGGGGGGTCGGAGACCCAGTACTTC
CASSLVGGSETQYF